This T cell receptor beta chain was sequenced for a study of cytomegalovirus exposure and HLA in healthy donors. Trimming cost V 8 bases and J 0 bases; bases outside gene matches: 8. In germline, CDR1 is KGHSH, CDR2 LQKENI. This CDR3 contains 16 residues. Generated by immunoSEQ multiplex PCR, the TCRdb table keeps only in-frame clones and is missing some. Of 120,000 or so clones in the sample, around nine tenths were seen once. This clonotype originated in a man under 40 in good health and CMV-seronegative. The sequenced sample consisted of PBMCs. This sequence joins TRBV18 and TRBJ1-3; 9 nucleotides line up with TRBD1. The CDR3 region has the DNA TGTGCCAGCAGCGCTGGGACAGGGCGCTCTGGAAACACCATATATTTT. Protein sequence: CASSAGTGRSGNTIYF.